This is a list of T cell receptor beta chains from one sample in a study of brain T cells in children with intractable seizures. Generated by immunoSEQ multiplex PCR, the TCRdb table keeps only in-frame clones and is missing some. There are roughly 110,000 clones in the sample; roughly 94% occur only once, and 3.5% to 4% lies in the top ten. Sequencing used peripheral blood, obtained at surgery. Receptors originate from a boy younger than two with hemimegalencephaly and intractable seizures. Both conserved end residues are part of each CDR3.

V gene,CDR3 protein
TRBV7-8,CASSQVGGTYYEQYF
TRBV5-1,CASSPETGFWEGTEAFF
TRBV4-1,CASSQERGVGTEAFF
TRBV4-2,CASSQGGGGFEAFF
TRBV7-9,CASSTSWGQGLETQYF
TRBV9,CASSVAAGYQETQYF
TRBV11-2,CASSLDMGNEQFF
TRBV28,CASTRGGENHEQYF
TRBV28,CASSPSGWGTYEQYF
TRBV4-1,CASSLGGASNEKLFF
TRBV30,CAWSPLGGNQPQHF
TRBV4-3,CASSRSGTSGSRNEQFF
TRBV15,CATSREGTLNNSPLHF